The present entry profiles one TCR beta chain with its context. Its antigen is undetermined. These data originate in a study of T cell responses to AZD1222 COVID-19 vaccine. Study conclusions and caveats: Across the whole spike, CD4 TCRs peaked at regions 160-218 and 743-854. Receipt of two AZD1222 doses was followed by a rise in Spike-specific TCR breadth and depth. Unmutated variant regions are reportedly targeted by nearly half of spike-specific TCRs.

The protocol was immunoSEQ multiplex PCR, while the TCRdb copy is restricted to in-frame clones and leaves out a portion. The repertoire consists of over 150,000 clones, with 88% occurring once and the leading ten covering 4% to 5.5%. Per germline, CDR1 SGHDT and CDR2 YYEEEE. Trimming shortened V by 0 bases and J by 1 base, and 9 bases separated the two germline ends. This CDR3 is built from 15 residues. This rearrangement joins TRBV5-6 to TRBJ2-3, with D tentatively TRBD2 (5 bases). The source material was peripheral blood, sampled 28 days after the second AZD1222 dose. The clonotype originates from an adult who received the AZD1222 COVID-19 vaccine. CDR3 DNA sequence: TGTGCCAGCAGCTTGGTAGAGCGGCGCACAGATACGCAGTATTTT. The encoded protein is CASSLVERRTDTQYF.